The 14 T cell receptor beta chains in this list originate from one sample, sequenced in a study of T cell repertoires in cytomegalovirus infection. TCRdb re-analysed the reads in MiXCR, keeping a single row per CDR3 protein. The repertoire includes hundreds of thousands of distinct CDR3 sequences, around 9.6% of them detected once, and approximately 2.4% sits in the top ten. Material: PBMCs. The receptors originated from a human donor in good health (CMV status not recorded). Some clones in this sample may be carry-over from other donors' samples.

In this sample, this clonotype turned up once. The chain has TRBV29-1 and TRBJ1-5, with D unresolved. The CDR3 sequence is 15 residues long. Trimming removed 4 bases at V and 2 bases at J, with 15 bases between. The V gene's germline CDR1 is SQVTM and CDR2 ANQGSEA. CDR3 amino acids: CSVGTSMEGNQPQHF. CDR3 bases: TGCAGCGTTGGGACCTCGATGGAGGGCAATCAGCCCCAGCATTTT.

This clonotype was recorded at least ten times. The chain employs TRBV20-1 and TRBJ2-2; no definite D call. CDR1 and CDR2 from the germline V gene are DFQATT and SNEGSKA (reference sequence). This CDR3 contains 12 residues. Trimming removed 5 bases at V and 8 bases at J, with 12 bases between. The chain's CDR3 is CSARGPAGELFF. CDR3 DNA: TGCAGTGCTCGAGGCCCCGCTGGGGAGCTGTTTTTT.

Many counts were recorded for this clonotype. CDR3 amino acids: CSGTGDNYGYTF. The CDR3 DNA sequence: TGCAGCGGGACAGGGGATAACTATGGCTACACCTTC. The chain couples TRBV29-1 to TRBJ1-2; TRBD1 matches at 9 bases. The CDR3 totals 12 residues. Germline loops: CDR1 SQVTM, CDR2 ANQGSEA. V lost 7 bases and J lost 1; bases outside the gene matches: 1.

This clonotype came up many times. The J gene is TRBJ1-3, the V gene TRBV20-1; D is possibly TRBD1 (5 bases). This CDR3 has 14 amino acids. Germline CDR1 is DFQATT and CDR2 is SNEGSKA (reference sequence). Trimming pared 3 bases from V and 7 bases from J, leaving 16 bases between. For the CDR3, the DNA is TGCAGTGCTAGGGGGGGGAACCTTGGGAACACCATATATTTT. This translates into CSARGGNLGNTIYF.

This clonotype was seen repeatedly, ten times or more. The chain employs TRBV7-9 and TRBJ1-5, with unresolved D. This CDR3 contains 15 residues. Trimming stripped 5 bases from V and 0 bases from J, with 11 bases between. Germline-derived CDR1 and CDR2 are SEHNR and FQNEAQ (reference sequence). For the CDR3, the DNA is TGTGCCAGCAGCGAAGGGATTTATAGCAATCAGCCCCAGCATTTT. The encoded protein is CASSEGIYSNQPQHF.

The table lists this clonotype with a few counts. CDR3 in amino acids: CASSEDKRLRTTYEQYV. CDR3 DNA sequence: TGTGCCAGCAGTGAAGATAAGAGGCTTAGGACGACCTACGAGCAGTACGTC. The chain links TRBV2 to TRBJ2-7; D unresolved. Germline V gives CDR1 SNHLY, CDR2 FYNNEI. This CDR3 has 17 amino acids. Trimming removed 1 base from V and 2 bases from J, with 18 bases in between.

This clonotype has more than one count but fewer than ten. V gene TRBV20-1 combines with J gene TRBJ1-2; D possibly corresponds to TRBD1 (6 bases). Between the trimmed V and J ends, which lost 8 bases and 2 bases, there was a span of 21 bases. Germline CDR1 is DFQATT and CDR2 is SNEGSKA (reference sequence). CDR3 size: 15 residues. The CDR3 bases are TGCAGTACTGGGGCTCTCGCACAGGGAAACTATGGCTACACCTTC. It is translated as CSTGALAQGNYGYTF.

This clonotype was recorded many times. This chain uses TRBV20-1 with TRBJ2-4, with 7 bases fitting TRBD1. J lost 7 bases, V lost 5 bases, and 8 bases had no gene match. Germline CDR1 DFQATT, CDR2 SNEGSKA (reference sequence). The length of the CDR3 is 13 residues. This CDR3 is CSAQPGQRNIQYF. The CDR3 DNA sequence: TGCAGTGCTCAGCCGGGACAGCGGAACATTCAGTACTTC.

This clonotype was counted a few times. The V call is TRBV20-1, the J call TRBJ2-1, with D perhaps matching TRBD1 (6 bases). The CDR3 consists of 15 residues. Trimming removed 2 bases from V and 7 bases from J, with 18 bases in between. Looked up from germline, CDR1 is DFQATT and CDR2 is SNEGSKA (reference sequence). CDR3 bases: TGCAGTGCTAGATCCAACAGGGTCTCAGGGAATGAGCAGTTCTTC. Protein: CSARSNRVSGNEQFF.

This clonotype was recorded at least ten times. The chain employs TRBV28 and TRBJ1-1, with D possibly being TRBD1 (5 bases). Germline CDR1 MDHEN, CDR2 SYDVKM. Trimming removed 4 bases at V and 0 bases at J, with 12 bases between. CDR3 length: 15 amino acids. The CDR3 nucleotides are TGTGCCAGCAGTTCAGGGACGCTCATGAACACTGAAGCTTTCTTT. Amino acids: CASSSGTLMNTEAFF.

This clonotype has ten or more counts. The rearrangement links TRBV7-2 to TRBJ2-7; no clear D. This CDR3 spans 11 amino acids. Trimming removed 4 bases at V and 6 bases at J, with 7 bases between. Germline V gene sequence: CDR1 SGHTA, CDR2 FQGNSA. CDR3 region: CASSSSGEQYV. CDR3 bases: TGTGCCAGCAGCTCATCGGGCGAGCAGTACGTC.

As to this clonotype: Possible read error: a much larger clone is one base away. The CDR3 DNA reads as TGTGCCAGCACCCTAAGGACAGGGAGCAACACCGGGGAGCTGTTTTTT. This sequence encodes CASTLRTGSNTGELFF. This chain uses TRBV14 with TRBJ2-2, with 8 bases lining up with TRBD1. The germline CDR1 and CDR2 sequences are SGHDN and FVKESK. The CDR3 length is 16 residues. V was clipped by 7 bases and J by 2 bases; unmatched bases: 9.

This clonotype was found many times. This chain connects TRBV20-1 to TRBJ2-5; D might be TRBD2 (7 bases). V shed 6 bases and J shed 1 base, with 12 bases lying between them. The germline gives CDR1 DFQATT, CDR2 SNEGSKA (reference sequence). The CDR3 spans 13 residues. CDR3 in amino acids: CSAEGGGQETQYF. The DNA of the CDR3 is TGCAGTGCCGAGGGAGGGGGCCAAGAGACCCAGTACTTC.

This clonotype was recorded many times. The rearrangement links TRBV6-2 or TRBV6-3 to TRBJ1-1; TRBD1 is a possible D gene (6 bases). The CDR3 loop spans 16 amino acids. Germline V gene lookup returns CDR1 MNHEY and CDR2 SVGEGT. Trimming shortened V by 6 bases and J by 1 base, and 18 bases separated the two germline ends. DNA of the CDR3: TGTGCCAGCAGAGACGACCGGACAGAAAGGAACACTGAAGCTTTCTTT. Protein product: CASRDDRTERNTEAFF.